These 22 T cell receptor beta chains originate from one sample sequenced in a study of identical twins. TCRdb reprocessed the 5' RACE reads via MiXCR and lists one record per CDR3 protein. The data hold approximately 600,000 distinct CDR3 sequences, with approximately 10% observed a single time. These data also featured in a second study, about yellow fever vaccine responses in identical twins.

The sample was PBMCs. Receptors were obtained from a woman between 18 and 29 years old in good health.

This clonotype was detected a few times. The chain recombines TRBV11-2 with TRBJ2-2; a weak D match, TRBD2 (6 bases). V was trimmed by 5 bases and J by 0 bases, leaving 10 bases between them. CDR1 is SGHAT, CDR2 FQNNGV, per germline. There are 15 residues in the CDR3. DNA for the CDR3: TGTGCCAGCAGCCCGTGGGGGGCGAACACCGGGGAGCTGTTTTTT. Its protein is CASSPWGANTGELFF.

This clonotype was counted a few times. V and J are TRBV3-1 and TRBJ2-3, with D perhaps TRBD2 (5 bases). Germline V lookup: CDR1 LGHDT, CDR2 YNNKEL (reference sequence). CDR3 length: 14 amino acids. V gave up 3 bases and J gave up 2 bases, with 9 bases separating them. CDR3 in amino acids: CASSHQDSTDTQYF. The DNA for the CDR3 is TGTGCCAGCAGCCACCAGGACTCCACAGATACGCAGTATTTT.

In its sample, this clonotype was seen a few times. V and J are TRBV2 and TRBJ2-5; the D gene is possibly TRBD1 (6 bases). Germline V lookup: CDR1 SNHLY, CDR2 FYNNEI. This CDR3 region has 15 residues. Between the trimmed V and J ends, which lost 3 bases and 5 bases, there was a span of 16 bases. CDR3 residues: CASSDHLGQGETQYF. In nucleotides, the CDR3 is TGTGCCAGCAGTGACCACCTCGGCCAGGGGGAGACCCAGTACTTC.

This clonotype was observed at least ten times. The chain uses TRBV6-2 or TRBV6-3 and TRBJ2-1, with 10 positions matching TRBD2. The CDR3 runs to 14 residues. In germline, CDR1 is MNHEY, CDR2 SVGEGT. The ends lost 6 bases at V and 8 bases at J; junction bases unmatched: 7. CDR3 residues: CASSVRAGGDEQFF. The CDR3 DNA sequence: TGTGCCAGCAGCGTTAGAGCGGGAGGGGATGAGCAGTTCTTC.

A few counts support this clonotype. The chain carries TRBV29-1 and TRBJ1-4; maybe TRBD1 (5 bases). CDR1 SQVTM and CDR2 ANQGSEA come from the germline V gene. Trimming left V 5 bases short and J 3 bases short, with 10 bases between. The CDR3 runs 13 residues. CDR3 coding DNA: TGCAGCGTTCCCGGGACCGCTAATGAAAAACTGTTTTTT. Protein sequence: CSVPGTANEKLFF.

This clonotype has only a few counts. CDR3 in amino acids: CASSSTGSGQQETQYF. In nucleotides, the CDR3 is TGTGCCAGCAGCTCCACAGGTTCGGGGCAACAAGAGACCCAGTACTTC. The genes are TRBV5-4 and TRBJ2-5, with D perhaps being TRBD1 or TRBD2 (5 bases each). CDR3 size: 16 residues. The V gene's germline CDR1 is SGHNT and CDR2 YYREEE (reference sequence). Trimming removed 3 bases at V and 2 bases at J, with 17 bases between. Full variable domain (rest looked up from reference TRBV5-4 and TRBJ2-5): ETGVTQSPTHLIKTRGQQVTLRCSSQSGHNTVSWYQQALGQGPQFIFQYYREEENGRGNFPPRFSGLQFPNYSSELNVNALELDDSALYLCASSSTGSGQQETQYFGPGTRLLVL.

This clonotype was seen a handful of times. This sequence joins TRBV7-8 and TRBJ2-1; TRBD2 agrees at 13 bases. The CDR3 sequence is 18 residues long. Looked up from germline, CDR1 is SGHVS and CDR2 is FQNEAQ. The V gene end was trimmed by 5 bases and the J gene end by 4 bases; junction bases not matched to a gene: 11. CDR3 sequence reads: CASSTRGPTSGGYNEQFF. The CDR3 DNA reads TGTGCCAGCAGCACCCGGGGGCCGACTAGCGGGGGGTACAATGAGCAGTTCTTC.

The chain joins TRBV3-1 to TRBJ2-5; TRBD2 matches 12 bases. The CDR3 consists of 19 residues. J lost 1 base, V lost 0 bases, and 9 bases had no gene match. The germline CDR1 and CDR2 sequences are LGHDT and YNNKEL (reference sequence). The CDR3 nucleotides are TGTGCCAGCAGCCAAGATAGGGACTGGGGACTAGCGGGCCAAGAGACCCAGTACTTC. This codes for CASSQDRDWGLAGQETQYF.

The sample holds a few counts of this clonotype. The chain couples TRBV5-1 to TRBJ2-5, with a weak D call TRBD2 (5 bases). There are 13 residues in the CDR3. V was trimmed by 4 bases and J by 2 bases, leaving 9 bases between them. Per the germline V gene, CDR1 is SGHRS and CDR2 is YFSETQ. For the CDR3, the DNA is TGCGCCAGCAGCGAGGGTTATCAAGAGACCCAGTACTTC. Translation gives CASSEGYQETQYF.

This clonotype appeared a few times. CDR3 region: CASSLRGAVEETQYF. Here the CDR3 DNA reads TGTGCCAGCAGCTTACGGGGGGCGGTCGAAGAGACCCAGTACTTC. The chain is built from TRBV7-2 and TRBJ2-5, with D possibly matching TRBD2 (7 bases). In germline, CDR1 is SGHTA, CDR2 FQGNSA. The CDR3 consists of 15 residues. V was pared by 2 bases and J by 3 bases, with 13 bases between. The full variable domain, completed using reference TRBV7-2 and TRBJ2-5, is GAGVSQSPSNKVTEKGKDVELRCDPISGHTALYWYRQSLGQGLEFLIYFQGNSAPDKSGLPSDRFSAERTGGSVSTLTIQRTQQEDSAVYLCASSLRGAVEETQYFGPGTRLLVL.

This clonotype was seen many times. The V and J genes are TRBV29-1 and TRBJ2-3, with 9 nucleotides matching TRBD1. This CDR3 region has 14 residues. CDR1 is SQVTM, CDR2 ANQGSEA, per germline. Trimming at V came to 6 bases and at J to 3 bases, leaving 7 bases not matched to a gene. CDR3 region: CSVQQGAGTDTQYF. The DNA for the CDR3 is TGCAGCGTACAACAGGGGGCGGGGACAGATACGCAGTATTTT.

This clonotype has more than one count but fewer than ten. CDR3 sequence: CASSLLTGGRYNEQFF. The CDR3 DNA follows: TGTGCCAGCAGCTTATTGACAGGGGGCCGTTACAATGAGCAGTTCTTC. This chain links TRBV7-9 with TRBJ2-1, with 10 bases lining up with TRBD1. CDR3 length equals 16 residues. With 2 bases clipped from V and 4 bases from J, the junction kept 5 bases outside the gene matches. Germline loops: CDR1 SEHNR, CDR2 FQNEAQ (reference sequence).

This chain links TRBV2 with TRBJ2-1; TRBD2 matches at 12 bases. V lost 4 bases, J lost 8 bases, and 6 bases stayed unmatched. The CDR3 has 15 residues. Germline lookup yields CDR1 SNHLY and CDR2 FYNNEI. CDR3 in DNA: TGTGCCAGCAGTGCGATACTAGCGGGAGGTGATGAGCAGTTCTTC. Translated, it gives CASSAILAGGDEQFF.

This clonotype was detected ten times or more. The chain employs TRBV7-9 and TRBJ1-2; D uncertain. Trimming took off 1 base at V and 6 bases at J, with 6 bases between the two ends. This CDR3 contains 12 residues. CDR1 SEHNR and CDR2 FQNEAQ come from the germline V gene (reference sequence). The chain's CDR3 is CASSLVLDGYTF. CDR3 DNA sequence: TGTGCCAGCAGCTTAGTCCTGGATGGCTACACCTTC.

This clonotype was recorded a few times. The rearrangement uses TRBV30 and TRBJ2-1, with TRBD2 identical over 9 bases. The germline CDR1 and CDR2 sequences are GTSNPN and SVGIG (reference sequence). This CDR3 has 14 residues. V was pared by 3 bases and J by 6 bases, with 6 bases of the junction left unmatched. The CDR3 reads CAWSRGLAGNEQFF. The CDR3 region has the DNA TGTGCCTGGAGCCGGGGACTAGCCGGCAATGAGCAGTTCTTC.

The rearrangement uses TRBV28 and TRBJ1-1; 7 nucleotides align to TRBD1. V shed 6 bases and J 2 bases; nucleotides not matched to a gene: 9. The CDR3 loop spans 15 amino acids. Per germline, CDR1 MDHEN and CDR2 SYDVKM. The CDR3 loop reads CASSDATGANTEAFF. CDR3 coding DNA: TGTGCCAGCAGCGACGCAACAGGGGCAAACACTGAAGCTTTCTTT.

This clonotype was recorded at least ten times. The genes are TRBV7-9 and TRBJ1-5, with a possible D match to TRBD1 (5 bases). The length of the CDR3 is 16 residues. The V gene's germline CDR1 is SEHNR and CDR2 FQNEAQ (reference sequence). V gave up 5 bases and J gave up 3 bases, with 17 bases separating them. CDR3 DNA sequence: TGTGCCAGCAGCCCCTCGGGGGGGGGAGACAATCAGCCCCAGCATTTT. Residues: CASSPSGGGDNQPQHF.

This clonotype was recorded at least ten times. V gene TRBV5-5 combines with J gene TRBJ1-1; the D gene is possibly TRBD1 (5 bases). Trimming removed 5 bases at V and 0 bases at J, with 11 bases between. Germline lookup yields CDR1 SGHKS and CDR2 YYEKEE (reference sequence). This CDR3 is 14 amino acids long. The CDR3 coding sequence is TGTGCCAGCAGGCCGTTAGGGGTGAACACTGAAGCTTTCTTT. Protein sequence: CASRPLGVNTEAFF.

This clonotype has ten or more counts. The chain combines TRBV27 with TRBJ2-3; 16 positions match TRBD2. V lost 4 bases to trimming and J lost 5 bases; unmatched junction nucleotides: 9. The germline V gene has CDR1 MNHEY and CDR2 SMNVEV (reference sequence). CDR3 size: 18 residues. As DNA, the CDR3 is TGTGCCAGCAGTTCCGGGACTAGCGGGAGGGCGGATGTAGATACGCAGTATTTT. Amino acid sequence: CASSSGTSGRADVDTQYF.

The V gene is TRBV25-1, the J gene TRBJ2-3; 8 nucleotides agree with TRBD2. With V trimmed by 4 bases and J by 1 base, 10 bases remained unmatched. CDR1 MGHDK and CDR2 SYGVNS come from the germline V gene. This CDR3 is built from 17 residues. CDR3 coding DNA: TGTGCCAGCAGTGGCGGTAGCGGGACCATGGGCACAGATACGCAGTATTTT. Translating it yields CASSGGSGTMGTDTQYF.

The chain couples TRBV7-2 to TRBJ2-5; the D is unclear. V was pared by 4 bases and J by 5 bases, with 11 bases between. Germline assignment: CDR1 SGHTA and CDR2 FQGNSA. The CDR3 extends over 13 amino acids. In DNA, the CDR3 is TGTGCCAGCAGCTCCAACCTAGGGGAGACCCAGTACTTC. Translation: CASSSNLGETQYF.

In this sample, this clonotype turned up a few times. The chain links TRBV29-1 to TRBJ2-7; the D call may be TRBD1 or TRBD2 (5 bases each). In germline, CDR1 is SQVTM, CDR2 ANQGSEA. This CDR3 comprises 13 residues. V dropped 4 bases and J dropped 3 bases, with 13 bases sitting between them. CDR3 sequence (DNA): TGCAGCGTTGGTAAGGGGAGCAACTACGAGCAGTACTTC. Its translation: CSVGKGSNYEQYF.